This TCR beta chain comes out of a study of blood T cell repertoires in COVID-19. CDR3 length equals 15 residues. V was cut by 3 bases and J by 2 bases, with 15 bases left in between. Germline-derived CDR1 and CDR2 are SGHRS and YFSETQ. Authors' analysis steps: Amplifying reference gene primers gave estimates of nucleated cell counts. Clones were read by immunoSEQ multiplex PCR, and TCRdb kept only the in-frame ones, dropping some. Clone size and V and J calls were adopted from that table, with D and trimming inferred from the DNA. The repertoire consists of 300,000 or so clones, with roughly nine tenths occurring once and the leading ten covering roughly 2.9%.

What was sequenced was peripheral blood. The chain is built from TRBV5-1 and TRBJ2-7, with a possible D match to TRBD1 (6 bases). The receptor was isolated from a woman under 40 with COVID-19, enrolled during active disease. The CDR3: CASSSGTPNTYEQYF. Written as DNA, the CDR3 is TGCGCCAGCAGCTCCGGGACACCTAATACCTACGAGCAGTACTTC. The whole variable domain, filled in from reference TRBV5-1 and TRBJ2-7, reads KAGVTQTPRYLIKTRGQQVTLSCSPISGHRSVSWYQQTPGQGLQFLFEYFSETQRNKGNFPGRFSGRQFSNSRSEMNVSTLELGDSALYLCASSSGTPNTYEQYFGPGTRLTVT.